A single sample gave rise to the 31 T cell receptor beta chains below, sequenced in a study of T cells after somatic rescue of genetic block. TCRdb keeps only in-frame clones here, not all; method: immunoSEQ multiplex PCR. The sample carries under 150,000 clones, about 90% recorded once. What was sequenced was peripheral blood mononuclear cells (PBMCs). These receptors were obtained from a woman under 30.

This clone has only a few counts. V usage is TRBV15 and J usage is TRBJ1-5; no clear D. V was cut by 5 bases and J by 0 bases, with 11 bases left in between. Looked up from germline, CDR1 is LNHNV and CDR2 is YYDKDF (reference sequence). The CDR3 consists of 15 residues. CDR3 sequence: CATSERRYSNQPQHF. The CDR3 DNA reads TGTGCCACCAGCGAAAGACGATATAGCAATCAGCCCCAGCATTTT. The whole variable domain, filled in from reference TRBV15 and TRBJ1-5, reads DAMVIQNPRYQVTQFGKPVTLSCSQTLNHNVMYWYQQKSSQAPKLLFHYYDKDFNNEADTPDNFQSRRPNTSFCFLDIRSPGLGDTAMYLCATSERRYSNQPQHFGDGTRLSIL.

CDR3 in DNA: TGTGCCTGGAGGCGTGAAGGGAGACTGAATCAGCCCCAGCATTTT. Translation: CAWRREGRLNQPQHF. This chain links TRBV30 with TRBJ1-5; no clear D. Germline CDR1 and CDR2: GTSNPN and SVGIG (reference sequence). This CDR3 comprises 15 residues. The V and J ends lost 3 bases and 4 bases respectively, with 16 bases between them.

This clone came up a few times. The chain recombines TRBV9 with TRBJ1-1; D gene uncertain. Between the trimmed V and J ends, which lost 0 bases and 1 base, there was a span of 16 bases. Germline V gene sequence: CDR1 SGDLS, CDR2 YYNGEE. The CDR3 sequence is 17 residues long. As DNA, the CDR3 is TGTGCCAGCAGCGTAGCTACGGATCTTAGCGGGAACACTGAAGCTTTCTTT. Its protein product is CASSVATDLSGNTEAFF.

The chain is built from TRBV11-3 and TRBJ2-1, with 7 bases that match TRBD1. V was pared by 1 base and J by 0 bases, with 0 bases of the junction left unmatched. Germline V gene data show CDR1 as SGHNT and CDR2 as YENEEA. The CDR3 totals 15 residues. The CDR3 DNA reads as TGTGCCAGCAGCTTAGCAGGGGGCTCCTACAATGAGCAGTTCTTC. This sequence encodes CASSLAGGSYNEQFF.

This sequence joins TRBV9 and TRBJ2-7; 15 bases are a match to TRBD2. From germline, CDR1 is SGDLS and CDR2 YYNGEE. The V gene end was trimmed by 4 bases and the J gene end by 6 bases; junction bases not matched to a gene: 8. The CDR3 has 16 residues. In DNA, the CDR3 is TGTGCCAGCAGCTCCCGGACTAGCGGGGGGGCCGGCGAGCAGTACTTC. Amino acids: CASSSRTSGGAGEQYF.

This clone was observed once. In nucleotides, the CDR3 is TGCGCCAGCAGCCCGGGACAGTCGAGCGAAAACTATGGCTACACCTTC. Translated, it gives CASSPGQSSENYGYTF. This sequence joins TRBV5-1 and TRBJ1-2; the match to TRBD1 covers 7 bases. There are 16 residues in the CDR3. J gave up 2 bases and V 4 bases, and 11 bases lay outside the gene matches. Germline V gene data show CDR1 as SGHRS and CDR2 as YFSETQ.

The rearrangement joins TRBV29-1 to TRBJ2-7, with a weak D call TRBD2 (5 bases). V lost 2 bases to trimming and J lost 3 bases, with 8 bases between them. The CDR3 runs 12 residues. Germline assignment: CDR1 SQVTM and CDR2 ANQGSEA. The DNA for the CDR3 is TGCAGCGTTGAAACCGGGGTCTACGAGCAGTACTTC. As protein: CSVETGVYEQYF.

This rearrangement joins TRBV4-1 to TRBJ1-3, with 10 bases fitting TRBD1. Per germline, CDR1 MGHRA and CDR2 YSYEKL. With V trimmed by 0 bases and J by 2 bases, 1 base remained unmatched. This CDR3 comprises 16 residues. Written as DNA, the CDR3 is TGCGCCAGCAGCCAAGAAGGGACAGGGGCTGGAAACACCATATATTTT. Translation gives CASSQEGTGAGNTIYF.

This chain connects TRBV2 to TRBJ1-3; perhaps TRBD1 as D (5 bases). The CDR3 runs to 15 residues. Looked up from germline, CDR1 is SNHLY and CDR2 is FYNNEI. V lost 4 bases and J 0 bases, leaving 10 bases between the germline ends. This CDR3 is CASSGSRGSGNTIYF. The DNA of the CDR3 is TGTGCCAGCAGTGGGTCTAGGGGCTCTGGAAACACCATATATTTT.

The chain uses TRBV7-8 and TRBJ2-7; no reliable D call. Germline V gives CDR1 SGHVS, CDR2 FQNEAQ. The CDR3 is 13 residues long. The V end was cut by 5 bases, the J end by 9 bases, with 17 bases between. CDR3 amino acids: CASSPYRTLGQYF. The CDR3 DNA reads TGTGCCAGCAGCCCCTACCGGACCCTGGGGCAGTACTTC. The full variable domain, in which reference TRBV7-8 and TRBJ2-7 provide the parts outside the CDR3, is GAGVSQSPRYKVAKRGQDVALRCDPISGHVSLFWYQQALGQGPEFLTYFQNEAQLDKSGLPSDRFFAERPEGSVSTLKIQRTQQEDSAVYLCASSPYRTLGQYFGPGTRLTVT.

The rearrangement uses TRBV20-1 and TRBJ1-1; D possibly corresponds to TRBD1 (6 bases). V was trimmed by 8 bases and J by 7 bases, leaving 14 bases between them. The CDR3 is made up of 11 amino acids. In germline, CDR1 is DFQATT, CDR2 SNEGSKA (reference sequence). The CDR3 reads CSRGGPDEAFF. Written as DNA, the CDR3 is TGCAGTAGGGGGGGACCAGATGAAGCTTTCTTT.

As concerns this clone: The junction does not match germline at one end; this may be a read error. The chain recombines TRBV5-1 with TRBJ1-1; the D is unclear. The CDR3 contains 11 residues. Germline values: CDR1 SGHRS, CDR2 YFSETQ. The CDR3 DNA reads TGCGCCAGCAGCCCTAGGCCGGGTCCGGGTTGG. Protein product: CASSPRPGPGW.

The J gene is TRBJ2-1, the V gene TRBV11-2, with TRBD2 matching 7 bases. V lost 3 bases, J lost 4 bases, and 0 bases stayed unmatched. This CDR3 has 13 amino acids. The germline CDR1 and CDR2 sequences are SGHAT and FQNNGV. The CDR3 region is CASSLGGYNEQFF. Written as DNA, the CDR3 is TGTGCCAGCAGCTTGGGAGGGTACAATGAGCAGTTCTTC. The complete variable domain, with remaining parts taken from reference TRBV11-2 and TRBJ2-1, reads EAGVAQSPRYKIIEKRQSVAFWCNPISGHATLYWYQQILGQGPKLLIQFQNNGVVDDSQLPKDRFSAERLKGVDSTLKIQPAKLEDSAVYLCASSLGGYNEQFFGPGTRLTVL.

The gene calls are TRBV6-1 and TRBJ2-1, with 11 bases matching TRBD2. Germline V gene sequence: CDR1 MNHNS, CDR2 SASEGT. V shed 6 bases, J shed 9 bases, and the junction held 10 bases outside the gene matches. This CDR3 is built from 15 residues. CDR3 nucleotides: TGTGCCAGCAGGGTAGCGGGGGGGCCCTTGGGTGAGCAGTTCTTC. Protein: CASRVAGGPLGEQFF.

This clone was detected only a few times. The chain carries TRBV6-1 and TRBJ1-2; D remains ambiguous. From germline, CDR1 is MNHNS and CDR2 SASEGT. CDR3 length: 10 amino acids. Trimming took off 6 bases at V and 6 bases at J, with 5 bases between the two ends. The CDR3 reads CASRVDGYTF. The DNA for the CDR3 is TGTGCCAGCAGGGTCGATGGCTACACCTTC.

This sequence joins TRBV5-1 and TRBJ1-3; D is uncertain. V was pared by 0 bases and J by 3 bases, with 13 bases between. Per germline, CDR1 SGHRS and CDR2 YFSETQ. The length of the CDR3 is 16 residues. The DNA of the CDR3 is TGCGCCAGCAGCTTGGATGGGGTCGCCTATGGAAACACCATATATTTT. Its translation: CASSLDGVAYGNTIYF.

This clone was counted a single time. V is TRBV2 and J is TRBJ1-1, with D unresolved. This CDR3 region has 14 residues. Per the germline V gene, CDR1 is SNHLY and CDR2 is FYNNEI. The germline V and J ends were trimmed by 3 bases and 3 bases, with 11 bases remaining between them. The CDR3 DNA reads as TGTGCCAGCAGTGATCCCAGACGGGACACTGAAGCTTTCTTT. It codes for CASSDPRRDTEAFF.

This chain links TRBV4-3 with TRBJ2-7; D call uncertain. CDR3 length: 14 amino acids. CDR1 is LGHNA and CDR2 is YSLEER in the germline V gene. V lost 3 bases and J lost 2, with 11 bases in between. The CDR3 reads CASSHGVSAYEQYF. For the CDR3, the DNA is TGCGCCAGCAGCCATGGGGTCTCAGCCTACGAGCAGTACTTC.

CDR3 sequence reads: CASSLDRGGRAEAFF. Here the CDR3 DNA reads TGTGCCAGCAGCTTGGACAGGGGAGGTCGTGCTGAAGCTTTCTTT. This chain joins TRBV11-2 and TRBJ1-1; 9 nucleotides align to TRBD1. The CDR3 is 15 residues long. The germline V gene has CDR1 SGHAT and CDR2 FQNNGV. J lost 6 bases, V lost 3 bases, and 8 bases had no gene match.

J is TRBJ1-2 and V is TRBV4-2, with D tentatively TRBD1 (6 bases). Germline values: CDR1 LGHNA, CDR2 YNFKEQ. The CDR3 loop spans 15 amino acids. V was pared by 1 base and J by 0 bases, with 9 bases between. DNA of the CDR3: TGTGCCAGCAGCCAAGTAGGGGGGTCTAACTATGGCTACACCTTC. Its protein product is CASSQVGGSNYGYTF.

This clone was observed a handful of times. This chain joins TRBV10-1 and TRBJ1-6, with 8 bases fitting TRBD1. The CDR3 consists of 14 residues. Losses at the gene ends were 7 bases for V and 13 bases for J; bases not matched to a gene: 12. CDR1 is WNHNN and CDR2 is SYGVQD in the germline V gene (reference sequence). CDR3 in DNA: TGCGCCAGCAAACGGACAGGGAGGAAGGGTCCCCTCCACTTT. Translating it yields CASKRTGRKGPLHF.

The chain combines TRBV10-3 with TRBJ1-4; 9 nucleotides align to TRBD1. Per the germline V gene, CDR1 is ENHRY and CDR2 is SYGVKD. This CDR3 comprises 16 residues. J was trimmed by 0 bases and V by 4 bases; bases with no gene match: 3. CDR3 coding DNA: TGTGCCATCAGTGCGGGACAGGGCTCAACTAATGAAAAACTGTTTTTT. It yields the protein CAISAGQGSTNEKLFF.

The chain combines TRBV11-3 with TRBJ2-5; D is uncertain. CDR1 and CDR2 (germline): SGHNT, YENEEA. The CDR3 is made up of 11 amino acids. V was cut by 0 bases and J by 4 bases, with 0 bases left in between. The CDR3 nucleotides read TGTGCCAGCAGCTTAGAAGAGACCCAGTACTTC. Amino acids: CASSLEETQYF.

The chain carries TRBV2 and TRBJ1-1; D is perhaps TRBD1 (6 bases). This CDR3 is 13 amino acids long. V lost 7 bases and J lost 6, with 15 bases in between. The germline V gene encodes CDR1 SNHLY and CDR2 FYNNEI. CDR3 loop: CASNLQGRAEAFF. CDR3 bases: TGTGCCAGCAACTTACAGGGTCGGGCTGAAGCTTTCTTT.

The chain links TRBV2 to TRBJ2-5; no clear D. CDR3 length: 12 amino acids. Trimming cost V 2 bases and J 1 base, with 2 bases left between them. CDR1 and CDR2 (germline): SNHLY, FYNNEI. CDR3 sequence reads: CASSESQETQYF. The CDR3 nucleotides read TGTGCCAGCAGTGAATCCCAAGAGACCCAGTACTTC.

This clone has more than one count but fewer than ten. This rearrangement joins TRBV10-3 to TRBJ1-2; TRBD1 might be the D (6 bases). The V end lost 0 bases, the J end lost 5 bases, and 7 bases lay between the germline ends. This CDR3 contains 13 residues. Per germline, CDR1 ENHRY and CDR2 SYGVKD. CDR3 sequence reads: CAISESGGYGYTF. The CDR3 coding sequence is TGTGCCATCAGTGAGTCAGGGGGGTATGGCTACACCTTC.

The rearrangement uses TRBV4-1 and TRBJ2-7; 10 bases match TRBD1. The length of the CDR3 is 15 residues. The germline V gene encodes CDR1 MGHRA and CDR2 YSYEKL. The junction had 3 bases not matched to a gene; V was cut back by 3 bases and J by 1 base. The CDR3 DNA follows: TGCGCCAGCAGCCAGGGACAGGGGCGATCCTACGAGCAGTACTTC. Amino acid sequence: CASSQGQGRSYEQYF.

V gene TRBV2 combines with J gene TRBJ1-1; D not certain. Per germline, CDR1 SNHLY and CDR2 FYNNEI. The V end lost 6 bases, the J end lost 1 base, and 6 bases lay between the germline ends. The CDR3 is 12 residues long. The CDR3 sequence is CASSRQNTEAFF. CDR3 in DNA: TGTGCCAGCAGCAGACAGAACACTGAAGCTTTCTTT.

This chain connects TRBV5-4 to TRBJ2-1; 13 bases align to TRBD2. V lost 5 bases, J lost 2 bases, and 4 bases stayed unmatched. The CDR3 runs to 16 residues. Germline V gene lookup returns CDR1 SGHNT and CDR2 YYREEE (reference sequence). This CDR3 reads CASRRTSGGAYNEQFF. For the CDR3, the DNA is TGTGCCAGCAGACGGACTAGCGGGGGAGCCTACAATGAGCAGTTCTTC. The complete variable domain, with remaining parts taken from reference TRBV5-4 and TRBJ2-1, reads ETGVTQSPTHLIKTRGQQVTLRCSSQSGHNTVSWYQQALGQGPQFIFQYYREEENGRGNFPPRFSGLQFPNYSSELNVNALELDDSALYLCASRRTSGGAYNEQFFGPGTRLTVL.

This clone is a singleton in its sample. Compared with germline, one end of the junction differs, possibly owing to a read error. The chain has TRBV7-9 and TRBJ2-7; D uncertain. Germline loops: CDR1 SEHNR, CDR2 FQNEAQ (reference sequence). CDR3 length: 12 amino acids. The CDR3 nucleotides read TGTGCCAGCAGTCCGTCCTCCCACGAGCAGTACTTC. This gives the protein CASSPSSHEQYF.

The chain uses TRBV7-2 and TRBJ2-1, with TRBD2 matching 12 bases. With 3 bases clipped from V and 4 bases from J, the junction kept 4 bases outside the gene matches. CDR3 length: 16 residues. The germline CDR1 and CDR2 sequences are SGHTA and FQGNSA. The CDR3 loop is CASSLLAGGSYNEQFF. Written as DNA, the CDR3 is TGTGCCAGCAGCTTGCTAGCGGGGGGGTCTTACAATGAGCAGTTCTTC.